This T cell receptor beta chain was profiled in a study of T cell repertoires in cytomegalovirus infection. Turning to the study itself: The public TCR beta signatures pointed to both CMV infection and matching HLA type.

Using its own MiXCR run on the reads, TCRdb lists one record per CDR3 protein. The repertoire consists of around 450,000 distinct CDR3 sequences, with about 33% occurring once and the leading ten covering about an eighth. The germline gives CDR1 SEHNR, CDR2 FQNEAQ (reference sequence). Trimming removed 2 bases at V and 2 bases at J, with 9 bases between. The CDR3 totals 14 residues. In regard to this clonotype: Its antigen is currently unknown.

Study findings and constraints: There were HLA-C-restricted CMV-specific TCR beta clonotypes dominating the ex vivo response. Public TCR beta family frequency separated CMV-and-HLA carriers, including in an independent cohort.

The chain carries TRBV7-9 and TRBJ1-2, with a tentative D call TRBD1 (5 bases). The clonotype was recovered from a human donor in good health (CMV status not recorded). Some clones in this sample may be carry-over from other donors' samples. The specimen was PBMCs. CDR3 residues: CASSLQGINYGYTF. The CDR3 DNA sequence: TGTGCCAGCAGCTTACAGGGAATCAACTATGGCTACACCTTC.